Below are 21 T cell receptor beta chains sequenced from a single sample in a study of blood T cell repertoires in COVID-19. The method was immunoSEQ multiplex PCR; TCRdb's version includes in-frame clones alone and lacks a portion of them. Of 270,000 or so clones in the sample, 89% were seen once. The sequenced sample was peripheral blood. These receptor sequences come from a woman aged 35 to 49 who had recovered from COVID-19.

This clone was detected only once. The chain recombines TRBV4-1 with TRBJ2-1; no clear D. CDR3 length equals 13 residues. Germline assignment: CDR1 MGHRA and CDR2 YSYEKL. The V and J ends lost 6 bases and 6 bases respectively, with 12 bases between them. In DNA form, the CDR3 reads TGCGCCAGCAGGGGCACTTCGGTCAATGAGCAGTTCTTC. Its protein product is CASRGTSVNEQFF.

The V call is TRBV27, the J call TRBJ2-3; TRBD2 agrees at 13 bases. Germline values: CDR1 MNHEY, CDR2 SMNVEV (reference sequence). CDR3 length equals 15 residues. The trim removed 4 bases at V and 8 bases at J, leaving 6 bases unmatched. The DNA for the CDR3 is TGTGCCAGCAGTTCCCGGACTAGCGGGAGAGGTACGCAGTATTTT. Its translation is CASSSRTSGRGTQYF.

The rearrangement links TRBV25-1 to TRBJ2-3, with D maybe TRBD2 (5 bases). Looked up from germline, CDR1 is MGHDK and CDR2 is SYGVNS. Trimming removed 6 bases from V and 1 base from J, with 11 bases in between. The CDR3 is made up of 14 amino acids. The CDR3: CASRERIGTDTQYF. The CDR3 bases are TGTGCCAGCAGGGAGCGGATCGGCACAGATACGCAGTATTTT.

J is TRBJ2-7 and V is TRBV11-3; possibly TRBD2 for D (6 bases). This CDR3 has 15 residues. The ends were cut back, 1 base at V and 4 bases at J, with 14 bases in the middle. Germline assignment: CDR1 SGHNT and CDR2 YENEEA. CDR3 sequence: CASSLVGGSSYEQYF. CDR3 sequence (DNA): TGTGCCAGCAGCTTAGTGGGGGGATCCTCATACGAGCAGTACTTC.

The chain combines TRBV20-1 with TRBJ2-1; D is unclear. CDR1 DFQATT and CDR2 SNEGSKA come from the germline V gene (reference sequence). The CDR3 totals 12 residues. The V and J ends lost 3 bases and 7 bases respectively, with 10 bases between them. The CDR3 DNA reads as TGCAGTGCTAGTCATACTTGGAATGAGCAGTTCTTC. This gives the protein CSASHTWNEQFF.

This clone has only one observation. The chain is built from TRBV5-5 and TRBJ2-1; 8 bases are shared with TRBD2. V was clipped by 0 bases and J by 12 bases; unmatched bases: 5. CDR3 length equals 13 residues. Per the germline V gene, CDR1 is SGHKS and CDR2 is YYEKEE (reference sequence). This CDR3 is CASSLERGTGQFF. The DNA for the CDR3 is TGTGCCAGCAGCTTGGAGCGGGGGACGGGGCAGTTCTTC.

The sample holds a few counts of this clone. V gene TRBV5-4 combines with J gene TRBJ2-1; D perhaps matches TRBD2 (7 bases). Germline V lookup: CDR1 SGHNT, CDR2 YYREEE (reference sequence). The CDR3 runs 14 residues. V was pared by 4 bases and J by 7 bases, with 15 bases between. CDR3: CASSPQGTINEQFF. The CDR3 DNA reads TGTGCCAGCAGCCCTCAGGGGACTATAAATGAGCAGTTCTTC.

The chain is built from TRBV11-3 and TRBJ2-1; TRBD2 aligns across 12 bases. J lost 10 bases, V lost 5 bases, and 12 bases had no gene match. The CDR3 extends over 16 amino acids. The germline gives CDR1 SGHNT, CDR2 YENEEA. The CDR3 bases are TGTGCCAGCAGCCCAACTAGCGGGGGGAGGCCCATCGAGCAGTTCTTC. Translating it yields CASSPTSGGRPIEQFF.

This clone was seen only a few times. V and J are TRBV7-9 and TRBJ1-1; TRBD1 aligns across 9 bases. Trimming cost V 7 bases and J 4 bases; bases outside gene matches: 10. The CDR3 extends over 15 amino acids. CDR1 is SEHNR and CDR2 is FQNEAQ in the germline V gene (reference sequence). The CDR3 loop is CASTRFGTGFTEAFF. Here the CDR3 DNA reads TGTGCCAGCACCCGATTCGGGACAGGGTTCACTGAAGCTTTCTTT. The full variable domain, completed using reference TRBV7-9 and TRBJ1-1, is DTGVSQNPRHKITKRGQNVTFRCDPISEHNRLYWYRQTLGQGPEFLTYFQNEAQLEKSRLLSDRFSAERPKGSFSTLEIQRTEQGDSAMYLCASTRFGTGFTEAFFGQGTRLTVV.

The V and J genes are TRBV7-7 and TRBJ2-3; 12 bases map to TRBD2. The germline V gene encodes CDR1 SSHAT and CDR2 FNYEAQ (reference sequence). With V trimmed by 4 bases and J by 3 bases, 2 bases remained unmatched. The CDR3 runs 15 residues. The CDR3 DNA reads TGTGCCAGCAGCTCCCTAGCGGGGGGGACAGATACGCAGTATTTT. As protein: CASSSLAGGTDTQYF.

This chain uses TRBV3-1 (or the pseudogene TRBV3-2) with TRBJ2-5; TRBD2 aligns across 10 bases. Per the germline V gene, CDR1 is LGHDT and CDR2 is YNNKEL (reference sequence). This CDR3 region has 16 residues. With 1 base clipped from V and 3 bases from J, the junction kept 5 bases outside the gene matches. In DNA form, the CDR3 reads TGTGCCAGCAGCCAAGTAGCGGGAGGAGGGGAAGAGACCCAGTACTTC. Protein: CASSQVAGGGEETQYF.

V usage is TRBV2 and J usage is TRBJ2-5, with 7 nucleotides matching TRBD2. Germline-derived CDR1 and CDR2 are SNHLY and FYNNEI. V shed 4 bases, J shed 1 base, and the junction held 9 bases outside the gene matches. This CDR3 comprises 16 residues. CDR3 bases: TGTGCCAGCAGTGGACTCAAGCGGGACCGCCAAGAGACCCAGTACTTC. It encodes CASSGLKRDRQETQYF.

The chain combines TRBV3-1 (or the pseudogene TRBV3-2) with TRBJ1-6, with D unresolved. V was shortened by 0 bases and J by 10 bases, with 7 bases between the two germline ends. The CDR3 has 13 residues. Germline V lookup: CDR1 LGHDT, CDR2 YNNKEL (reference sequence). Here the CDR3 reads CASSQEEGSPLHF. The CDR3 coding sequence is TGTGCCAGCAGCCAAGAAGAGGGATCACCCCTCCACTTT.

This clone came up once. V is TRBV11-2 and J is TRBJ1-6, with D maybe TRBD1 (6 bases). The germline CDR1 and CDR2 sequences are SGHAT and FQNNGV. The V gene lost 1 base and the J gene lost 14 bases, with 12 bases spanning the gap. This CDR3 comprises 13 residues. This CDR3 is CASSLGPGHSLHF. As DNA, the CDR3 is TGTGCCAGCAGCTTAGGACCGGGACACTCCCTCCACTTT.

The V call is TRBV19, the J call TRBJ1-2; maybe TRBD1 (5 bases). CDR3 length: 15 amino acids. CDR1 is LNHDA, CDR2 SQIVND, per germline (reference sequence). V was trimmed by 3 bases and J by 8 bases, leaving 19 bases between them. The CDR3 nucleotides are TGTGCCAGTAGTATCTTGGACGGGGGTGCAGGAGGCTACACCTTC. Translated, it gives CASSILDGGAGGYTF. Full variable domain (outside the CDR3, taken from reference TRBV19 and TRBJ1-2): DGGITQSPKYLFRKEGQNVTLSCEQNLNHDAMYWYRQDPGQGLRLIYYSQIVNDFQKGDIAEGYSVSREKKESFPLTVTSAQKNPTAFYLCASSILDGGAGGYTFGSGTRLTVV.

The chain links TRBV13 to TRBJ2-7; a possible D gene is TRBD1 (5 bases). CDR1 PRHDT and CDR2 FYEKMQ come from the germline V gene (reference sequence). Trimming took off 1 base at V and 11 bases at J, with 12 bases between the two ends. The CDR3 sequence is 12 residues long. The DNA of the CDR3 is TGTGCCAGCAGCTTAGAGGGCAGGGATAAGTACTTC. Residues: CASSLEGRDKYF.

The gene calls are TRBV30 and TRBJ1-1; D uncertain. Trimming removed 0 bases from V and 10 bases from J, with 12 bases in between. CDR3 size: 12 residues. Germline CDR1 reads GTSNPN; CDR2 reads SVGIG (reference sequence). The CDR3 coding sequence is TGTGCCTGGAGTGTTAAGTCGTCAGGAGCTTTCTTT. Its protein product is CAWSVKSSGAFF.

This chain joins TRBV11-3 and TRBJ2-2, with 10 bases aligning to TRBD2. Trimming removed 5 bases from V and 1 base from J; junction bases left unmatched: 10. CDR3 length: 18 amino acids. Germline assignment: CDR1 SGHNT and CDR2 YENEEA. The CDR3 region has the DNA TGTGCCAGCAGCCCCCCAGCCGGGACTAGCGTGAACACCGGGGAGCTGTTTTTT. Protein: CASSPPAGTSVNTGELFF.

This rearrangement joins TRBV7-9 to TRBJ2-3; tentatively, D is TRBD2 (7 bases). V lost 0 bases and J 4 bases, leaving 14 bases between the germline ends. The germline CDR1 and CDR2 sequences are SEHNR and FQNEAQ (reference sequence). There are 16 residues in the CDR3. In DNA, the CDR3 is TGTGCCAGCAGCTTAGCGTCCGGGGGGCGGGCAGATACGCAGTATTTT. This sequence encodes CASSLASGGRADTQYF.

The rearrangement joins TRBV6-2 or TRBV6-3 to TRBJ1-1; D is uncertain. V was pared by 0 bases and J by 6 bases, with 11 bases between. The CDR3 length is 14 residues. The V gene's germline CDR1 is MNHEY and CDR2 SVGEGT. Here the CDR3 DNA reads TGTGCCAGCAGTTACTCGAGTAACGTGGCTGAAGCTTTCTTT. Translated, it gives CASSYSSNVAEAFF.

The chain joins TRBV18 to TRBJ1-1, with 7 bases aligning to TRBD1. J was trimmed by 0 bases and V by 6 bases; bases with no gene match: 10. CDR1 and CDR2 (germline): KGHSH, LQKENI. This CDR3 comprises 16 residues. CDR3 residues: CASSLRDSSMNTEAFF. CDR3 nucleotides: TGTGCCAGCTCCCTCCGGGACAGTAGTATGAACACTGAAGCTTTCTTT.